A selection of T cell receptor beta chains follows, all from one sample in a study of T cell responses to AZD1222 COVID-19 vaccine. Some clones are missing from TCRdb's copy, which holds only in-frame ones; the method was immunoSEQ multiplex PCR. The sample lists roughly 190,000 clones, approximately 94% occurring once. The sequences come from peripheral blood, collected 28 days after the second dose of the MenACWY control vaccine. The receptors were sampled from an adult who received the MenACWY meningococcal vaccine as a control. CDR3s include the opening cysteine and the closing phenylalanine or tryptophan. A D gene is named only where the DNA matches it firmly. Some rows mark clone size as missing; the rest say once, few, many or name a class of expanded clone.

DNA: TGTGCCAGCATAACACGGGAAGGACAGAACACTGAAGCTTTCTTT
CDR3: CASITREGQNTEAFF
D: -
J: TRBJ1-1
size: -
V: TRBV6-4

DNA: TGTGCCAGCAGCTTAGTCCGAGACAGGGGCACTGAAGCTTTCTTT
CDR3: CASSLVRDRGTEAFF
D: TRBD1
J: TRBJ1-1
size: -
V: TRBV7-2

DNA: TGTGCCAGCCTCGGACTTAATTATCAGCCCCAGCATTTT
CDR3: CASLGLNYQPQHF
D: -
J: TRBJ1-5
size: -
V: TRBV6-5

DNA: TGTGCCAGCAGCTTAACGGACAGGGACTATGGCTACACCTTC
CDR3: CASSLTDRDYGYTF
D: TRBD1
J: TRBJ1-2
size: -
V: TRBV7-6

DNA: TGTGCCAGCAGCTTAGACGTTAGCAGCGGGATATTGGGGGAAAATGAGCAGTTCTTC
CDR3: CASSLDVSSGILGENEQFF
D: TRBD2
J: TRBJ2-1
size: -
V: TRBV7-6

DNA: TGTGCCAGCAGTCACCCCGAGAGAGTGGGAGCTTTCTTT
CDR3: CASSHPERVGAFF
D: -
J: TRBJ1-1
size: -
V: TRBV7-9

DNA: TGTGCCAGCAGGGCCAGGGGCGAGAGCTCCTACGAGCAGTACTTC
CDR3: CASRARGESSYEQYF
D: -
J: TRBJ2-7
size: few
V: TRBV5-6

DNA: TGTGCCAGCAGCCCTAGGACTAGCGGGAAAGAGACCCAGTACTTC
CDR3: CASSPRTSGKETQYF
D: TRBD2
J: TRBJ2-5
size: -
V: TRBV2

DNA: TGTGCCAGCAGCTCCCTAGCGGGGCCCTACGAGCAGTACTTC
CDR3: CASSSLAGPYEQYF
D: TRBD2
J: TRBJ2-7
size: -
V: TRBV7-9

DNA: TGTGCCAGCAGCTTGCGAAACACTGAAGCTTTCTTT
CDR3: CASSLRNTEAFF
D: -
J: TRBJ1-1
size: -
V: TRBV5-6

DNA: TGTGCCATTATGGTTTCGCAGGCCGGGGAGCTGTTTTTT
CDR3: CAIMVSQAGELFF
D: -
J: TRBJ2-2
size: -
V: TRBV19

DNA: TGTGCCAGCAGTGACCTGCGGGACTTCACCTACGAGCAGTACTTC
CDR3: CASSDLRDFTYEQYF
D: -
J: TRBJ2-7
size: -
V: TRBV5-6

DNA: TGTGCCAGCAGCGTAAGCGGGGGTACCGGGGAGCTGTTTTTT
CDR3: CASSVSGGTGELFF
D: TRBD2
J: TRBJ2-2
size: few
V: TRBV9

DNA: TGTGCCAGCAGCTTAGAATGGGCTAGCGGAAGGGATGAGCAGTTCTTC
CDR3: CASSLEWASGRDEQFF
D: TRBD2
J: TRBJ2-1
size: -
V: TRBV7-8

DNA: TGTGCCAGTAGTATAGATCGGGCTAGTCATTACAATGAGCAGTTCTTC
CDR3: CASSIDRASHYNEQFF
D: -
J: TRBJ2-1
size: -
V: TRBV19

DNA: TGTGCCAGCAGCCGGGGCTATGGCTACACCTTC
CDR3: CASSRGYGYTF
D: -
J: TRBJ1-2
size: -
V: TRBV6-2/TRBV6-3

DNA: TGTGCCAGCAGCGTAATGGCAGGGCTGAACACTGAAGCTTTCTTT
CDR3: CASSVMAGLNTEAFF
D: -
J: TRBJ1-1
size: -
V: TRBV9

DNA: TGTGCCAGCAGCTTAGCTGGGTGGGAGGGAAGGGGCTATGGCTACACCTTC
CDR3: CASSLAGWEGRGYGYTF
D: -
J: TRBJ1-2
size: -
V: TRBV7-8

DNA: TGTGCCAGCAGCTTAGCGGCAGGGAGTTCTAACTATGGCTACACCTTC
CDR3: CASSLAAGSSNYGYTF
D: -
J: TRBJ1-2
size: -
V: TRBV7-2

DNA: TGTGCCAGTAGTGCAAACAGGGGTCAGCCCCAGCATTTT
CDR3: CASSANRGQPQHF
D: TRBD1
J: TRBJ1-5
size: -
V: TRBV19

DNA: TGTGCCTGGAAATGGCAGGGCAACTGGGATGGCTACACCTTC
CDR3: CAWKWQGNWDGYTF
D: -
J: TRBJ1-2
size: -
V: TRBV30

DNA: TGTGCCCACGGAGGTCAGGCGAACACCGGGGAGCTGTTTTTT
CDR3: CAHGGQANTGELFF
D: -
J: TRBJ2-2
size: -
V: TRBV7-9

DNA: TGTGCCAGCAGTTCGACAGGTTACCAGCCCCAGCATTTT
CDR3: CASSSTGYQPQHF
D: -
J: TRBJ1-5
size: -
V: TRBV27